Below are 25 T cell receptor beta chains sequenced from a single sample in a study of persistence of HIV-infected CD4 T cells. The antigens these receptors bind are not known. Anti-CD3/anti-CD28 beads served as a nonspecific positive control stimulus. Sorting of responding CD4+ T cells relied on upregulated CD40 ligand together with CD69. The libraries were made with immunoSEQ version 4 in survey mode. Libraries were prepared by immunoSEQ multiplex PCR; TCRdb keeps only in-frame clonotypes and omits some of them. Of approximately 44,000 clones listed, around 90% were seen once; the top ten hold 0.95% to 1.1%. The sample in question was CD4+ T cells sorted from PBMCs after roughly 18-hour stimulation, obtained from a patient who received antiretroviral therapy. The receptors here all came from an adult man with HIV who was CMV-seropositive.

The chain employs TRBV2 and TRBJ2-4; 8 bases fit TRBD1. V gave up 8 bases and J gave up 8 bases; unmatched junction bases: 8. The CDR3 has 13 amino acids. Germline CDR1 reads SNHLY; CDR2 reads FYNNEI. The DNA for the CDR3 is TGTGCCAGCTCCCGGACAGGGTTCGACATTCAGTACTTC. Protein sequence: CASSRTGFDIQYF.

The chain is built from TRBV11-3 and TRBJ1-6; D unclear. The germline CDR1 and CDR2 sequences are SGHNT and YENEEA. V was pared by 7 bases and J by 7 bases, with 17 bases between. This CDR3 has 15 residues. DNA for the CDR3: TGTGCCAGCATCACGGGGAGGCGGTGGAATTCACCCCTCCACTTT. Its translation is CASITGRRWNSPLHF.

CDR3 in DNA: TGTGCCAGCCACAAGGGTTTGGATAATTCACCCCTCCACTTT. Protein product: CASHKGLDNSPLHF. The chain joins TRBV28 to TRBJ1-6, with no clear D. CDR1 is MDHEN and CDR2 is SYDVKM in the germline V gene. The CDR3 runs to 14 residues. V gave up 8 bases and J gave up 5 bases, with 13 bases separating them.

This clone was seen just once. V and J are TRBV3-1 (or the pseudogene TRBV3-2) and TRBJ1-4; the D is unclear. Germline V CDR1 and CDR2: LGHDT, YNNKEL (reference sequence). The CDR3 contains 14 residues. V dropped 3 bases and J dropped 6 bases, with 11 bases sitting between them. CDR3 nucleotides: TGTGCCAGCAGCCAGAGGGCCCTGGATGAAAAACTGTTTTTT. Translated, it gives CASSQRALDEKLFF.

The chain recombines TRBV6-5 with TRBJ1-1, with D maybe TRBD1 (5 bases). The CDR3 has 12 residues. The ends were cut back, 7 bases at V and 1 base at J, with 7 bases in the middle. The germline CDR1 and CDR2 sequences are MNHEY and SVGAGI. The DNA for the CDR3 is TGTGCCAGCACGGGGCAGAACACTGAAGCTTTCTTT. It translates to CASTGQNTEAFF.

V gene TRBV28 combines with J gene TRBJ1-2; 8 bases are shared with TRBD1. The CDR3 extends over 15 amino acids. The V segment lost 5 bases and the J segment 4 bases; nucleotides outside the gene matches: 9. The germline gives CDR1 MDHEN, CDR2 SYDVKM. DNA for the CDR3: TGTGCCAGCAGTCCCCGGACAGGGCTAACCTATGGCTACACCTTC. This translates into CASSPRTGLTYGYTF.

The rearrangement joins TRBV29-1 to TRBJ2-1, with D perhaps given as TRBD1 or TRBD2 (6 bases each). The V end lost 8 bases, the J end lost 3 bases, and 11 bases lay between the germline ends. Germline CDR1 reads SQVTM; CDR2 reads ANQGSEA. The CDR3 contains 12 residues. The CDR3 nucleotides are TGCAGCTCGGGGGCCGACTACAATGAGCAGTTCTTC. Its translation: CSSGADYNEQFF.

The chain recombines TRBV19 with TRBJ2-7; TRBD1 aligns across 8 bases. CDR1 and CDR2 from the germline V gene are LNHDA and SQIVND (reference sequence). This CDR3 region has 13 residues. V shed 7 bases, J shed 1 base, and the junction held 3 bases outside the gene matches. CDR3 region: CASKGTGSYEQYF. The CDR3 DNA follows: TGTGCCAGTAAAGGGACAGGATCCTACGAGCAGTACTTC.

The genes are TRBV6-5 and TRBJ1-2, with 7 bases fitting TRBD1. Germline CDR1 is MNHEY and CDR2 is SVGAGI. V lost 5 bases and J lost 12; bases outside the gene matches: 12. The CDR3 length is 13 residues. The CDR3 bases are TGTGCCAGCAGTCCCCGCGCCGGGACAGCCCACACCTTC. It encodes CASSPRAGTAHTF.

The CDR3 DNA sequence: TGCGCCAGCAGCTCCCTTCGAGGGGGGCGAGCCGGGGAGCTGTTTTTT. Protein sequence: CASSSLRGGRAGELFF. The genes are TRBV5-1 and TRBJ2-2, with D perhaps TRBD1 or TRBD2 (6 bases each). CDR1 SGHRS and CDR2 YFSETQ come from the germline V gene. This CDR3 has 16 amino acids. V was shortened by 3 bases and J by 6 bases, with 18 bases between the two germline ends.

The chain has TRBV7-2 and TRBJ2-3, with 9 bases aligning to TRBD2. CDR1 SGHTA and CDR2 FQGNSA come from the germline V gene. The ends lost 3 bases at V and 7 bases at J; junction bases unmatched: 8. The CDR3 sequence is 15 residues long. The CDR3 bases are TGTGCCAGCAGCTTCCAGCGGGGGGTATTAAATACGCAGTATTTT. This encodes CASSFQRGVLNTQYF.

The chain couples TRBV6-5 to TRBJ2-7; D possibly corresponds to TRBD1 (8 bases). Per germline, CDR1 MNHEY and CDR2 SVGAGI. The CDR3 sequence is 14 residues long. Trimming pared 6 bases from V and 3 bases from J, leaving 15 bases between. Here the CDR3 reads CASRGGTGVYEQYF. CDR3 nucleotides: TGTGCCAGCAGGGGAGGGACAGGAGTCTACGAGCAGTACTTC.

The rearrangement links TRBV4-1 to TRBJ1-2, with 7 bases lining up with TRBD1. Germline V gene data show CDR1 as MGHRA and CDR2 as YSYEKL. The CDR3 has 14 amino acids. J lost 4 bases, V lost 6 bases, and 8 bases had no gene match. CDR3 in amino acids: CASSTGEARYGYTF. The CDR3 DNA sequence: TGCGCCAGCAGTACAGGGGAGGCTCGCTATGGCTACACCTTC.

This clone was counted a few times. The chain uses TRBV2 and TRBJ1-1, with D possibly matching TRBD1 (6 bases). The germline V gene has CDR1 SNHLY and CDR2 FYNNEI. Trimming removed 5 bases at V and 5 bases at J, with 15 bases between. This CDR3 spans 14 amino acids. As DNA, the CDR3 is TGTGCCAGCAGTCTACAGGGTAGAGGGACTGAAGCTTTCTTT. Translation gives CASSLQGRGTEAFF.

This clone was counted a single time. The CDR3 is CASSERAKDGYTF. The CDR3 DNA reads TGTGCCAGCAGTGAAAGGGCGAAGGATGGCTACACCTTC. The genes are TRBV6-1 and TRBJ1-2; D unclear. V was shortened by 2 bases and J by 6 bases, with 10 bases between the two germline ends. This CDR3 has 13 residues. Germline values: CDR1 MNHNS, CDR2 SASEGT.

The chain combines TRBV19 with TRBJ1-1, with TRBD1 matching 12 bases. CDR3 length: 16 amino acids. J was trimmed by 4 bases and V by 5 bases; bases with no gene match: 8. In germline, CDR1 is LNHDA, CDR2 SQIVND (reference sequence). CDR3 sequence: CASSYRDRGLSTEAFF. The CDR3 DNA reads TGTGCCAGTAGTTACCGGGACAGGGGGCTATCCACTGAAGCTTTCTTT.

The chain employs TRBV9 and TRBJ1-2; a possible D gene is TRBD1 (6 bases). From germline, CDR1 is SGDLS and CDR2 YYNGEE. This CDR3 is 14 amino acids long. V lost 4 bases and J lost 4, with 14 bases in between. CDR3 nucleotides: TGTGCCAGCAGCTCGGCAGGACAGAGCTATGGCTACACCTTC. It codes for CASSSAGQSYGYTF.

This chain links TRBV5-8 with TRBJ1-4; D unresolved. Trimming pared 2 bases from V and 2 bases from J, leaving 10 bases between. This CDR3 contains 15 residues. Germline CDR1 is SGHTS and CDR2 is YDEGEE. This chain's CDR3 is CASSFTRHTNEKLFF. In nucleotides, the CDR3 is TGTGCCAGCAGCTTCACCCGACACACTAATGAAAAACTGTTTTTT.

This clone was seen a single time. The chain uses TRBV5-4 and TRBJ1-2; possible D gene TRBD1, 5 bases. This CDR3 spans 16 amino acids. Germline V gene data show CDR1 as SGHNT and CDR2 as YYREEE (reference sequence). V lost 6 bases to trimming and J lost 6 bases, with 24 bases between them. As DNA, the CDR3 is TGTGCCAGCATGTTGAGGGGAAGGGATGTGGTGGATGGCTACACCTTC. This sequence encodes CASMLRGRDVVDGYTF.

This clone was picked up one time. CDR3 DNA: TGTGCCAGCACCCCTCGGACTAGCGGGGGGTACGAGCAGTACTTC. This sequence encodes CASTPRTSGGYEQYF. The chain employs TRBV6-6 and TRBJ2-7; 14 bases line up with TRBD2. V shed 7 bases and J 4 bases; nucleotides not matched to a gene: 6. Germline assignment: CDR1 MNHNY and CDR2 SVGAGI (reference sequence). This CDR3 is 15 amino acids long.

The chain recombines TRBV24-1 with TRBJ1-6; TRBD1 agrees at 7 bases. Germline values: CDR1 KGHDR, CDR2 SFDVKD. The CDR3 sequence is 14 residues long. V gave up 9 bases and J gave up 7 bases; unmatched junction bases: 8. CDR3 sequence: CATSTGTENSPLHF. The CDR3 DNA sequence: TGTGCCACCTCCACCGGGACAGAGAATTCACCCCTCCACTTT.

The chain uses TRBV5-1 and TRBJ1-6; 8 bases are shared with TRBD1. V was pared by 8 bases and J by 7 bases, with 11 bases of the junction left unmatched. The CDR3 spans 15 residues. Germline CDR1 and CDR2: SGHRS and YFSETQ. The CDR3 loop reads CASRTGLGENSPLHF. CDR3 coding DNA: TGCGCCAGTAGGACAGGGCTGGGTGAGAATTCACCCCTCCACTTT.

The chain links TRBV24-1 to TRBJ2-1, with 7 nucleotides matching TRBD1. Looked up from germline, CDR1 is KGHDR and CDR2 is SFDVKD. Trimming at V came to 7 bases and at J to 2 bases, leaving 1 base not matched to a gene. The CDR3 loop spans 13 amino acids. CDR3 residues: CATRDRAYNEQFF. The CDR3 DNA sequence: TGTGCCACCAGAGACAGGGCCTACAATGAGCAGTTCTTC.

For the CDR3, the DNA is TGTGCCAGCAGTTTGCGTGACAGGACTGAAGCTTTCTTT. Residues: CASSLRDRTEAFF. V and J are TRBV12-3 or TRBV12-4 and TRBJ1-1; weak D call: TRBD1 (6 bases). With 3 bases removed from V and 5 bases from J, the gap between germline ends came to 10 bases. The CDR3 is 13 residues long.

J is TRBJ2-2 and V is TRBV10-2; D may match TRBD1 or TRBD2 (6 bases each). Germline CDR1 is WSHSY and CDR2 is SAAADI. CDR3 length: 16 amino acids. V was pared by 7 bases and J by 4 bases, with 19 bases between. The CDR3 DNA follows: TGCGCCAGCAAGGATCGGGGGCGGGGCGGCACCGGGGAGCTGTTTTTT. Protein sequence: CASKDRGRGGTGELFF.